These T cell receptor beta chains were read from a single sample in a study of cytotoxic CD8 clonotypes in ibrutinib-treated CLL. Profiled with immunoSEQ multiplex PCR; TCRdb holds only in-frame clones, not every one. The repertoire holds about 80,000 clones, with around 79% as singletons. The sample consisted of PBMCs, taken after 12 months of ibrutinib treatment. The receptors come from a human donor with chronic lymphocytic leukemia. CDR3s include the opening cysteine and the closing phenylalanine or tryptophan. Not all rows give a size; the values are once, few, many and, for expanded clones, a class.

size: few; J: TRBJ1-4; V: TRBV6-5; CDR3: CASWAAELFF
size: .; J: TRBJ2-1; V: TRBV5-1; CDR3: CASSLGGTSGPNEQFF
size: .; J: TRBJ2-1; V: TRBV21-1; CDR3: CASRDLHNEQFF
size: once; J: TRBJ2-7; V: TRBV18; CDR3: CASSDRLADYEQYF
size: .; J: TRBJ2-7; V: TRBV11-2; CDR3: CASSLQLYEQYF
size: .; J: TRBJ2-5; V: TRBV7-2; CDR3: CASSPDAGPETQYF
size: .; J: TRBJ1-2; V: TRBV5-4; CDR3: CASSDWPDRGLLGYTF
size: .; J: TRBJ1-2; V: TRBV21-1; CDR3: CASSTTGEGGTNYGYTF
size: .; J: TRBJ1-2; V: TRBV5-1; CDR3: CASSLTQTYGYTF
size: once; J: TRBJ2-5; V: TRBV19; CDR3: CASGAFRETQYF
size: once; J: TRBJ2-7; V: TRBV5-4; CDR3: CASSPGTSGTYEQYF
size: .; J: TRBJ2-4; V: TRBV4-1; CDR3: CAPTRAALAKNIQYF
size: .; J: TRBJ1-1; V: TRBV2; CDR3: CASSTDPGEAFF
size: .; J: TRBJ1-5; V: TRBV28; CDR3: CASSLAHLGNVQPQHF
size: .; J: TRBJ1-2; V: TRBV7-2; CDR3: CASSLGGWGGKGYTF
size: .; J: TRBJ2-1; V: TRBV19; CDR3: CASSPRGGGKGYNEQFF